This TCR beta chain was recovered during a study of CD8 T cells in Susac syndrome. Random-hexamer reverse transcription was applied to 0.5 to 1 ug RNA. It was immunoSEQ multiplex PCR that amplified TCR beta CDR3 across 54 Vbeta and 13 Jbeta. Via MiXCR, TCRdb re-called the immunoSEQ multiplex PCR reads, giving one row per CDR3 protein. This table has about 190,000 distinct CDR3 sequences, 80% to 95% appearing once. The authors sequenced TCR beta from blood CD8+ and CD4+ T cells. Controls matched for age and sex were healthy donors. Negative isolation was applied to CD8+ and CD4+ T cells, and FACS enrichment was applied to TEMRA cells. This receptor was taken from a human donor in good health. The sequenced sample was CD4+ T cells from PBMCs.

CDR3 coding DNA: TGCGCCAGCAGCTCGTTTGCCGTTCAGGTCCACCAAAGAACGGAGCAGTTCTTC. Its protein is CASSSFAVQVHQRTEQFF. V is TRBV5-1 and J is TRBJ2-1, with D hard to call. The CDR3 runs 18 residues. V lost 3 bases and J 10 bases, leaving 29 bases between the germline ends. CDR1 is SGHRS, CDR2 YFSETQ, per germline.